The T cell receptor (beta chain) described here comes from a study of CD8+ T cells in alopecia areata. Extracted from the samples, RNA was reverse transcribed into cDNA to serve as the sequencing template. Produced via immunoSEQ multiplex PCR; TCRdb's table is partial and in-frame only. Among 150,000 or so clones listed, about 89% were seen once. The V end lost 6 bases, the J end lost 1 base, and 9 bases lay between the germline ends. Germline lookup yields CDR1 MNHEY and CDR2 SVGAGI. The CDR3 contains 14 residues. Source: CD8+ T cells sorted from blood, taken at week 0. The TCR comes from a human donor with alopecia areata. The rearrangement uses TRBV6-5 and TRBJ2-2; TRBD2 might be the D (5 bases). The CDR3 DNA reads as TGTGCCAGCAGGTTGAGCGGGAACACCGGGGAGCTGTTTTTT. This gives the protein CASRLSGNTGELFF.